Listed below are T cell receptor beta chains from one sample, sequenced in a study of graft-versus-host responses after intestinal transplantation. Assay used: immunoSEQ multiplex PCR; TCRdb lists only in-frame clones, some missing. The table lists roughly 64,000 clones, more than 90% of them singletons. Their antigens are not known. The sample in question was unstimulated CD8+ T cells sorted from spleen or lymph node cells, obtained before transplant. Source of these receptors: a human donor who was the organ donor for an intestinal transplant. The CDR3 runs from the conserved cysteine through the conserved F or W. Each record gives: D gene, V gene, J gene, clone size, CDR3 protein, CDR3 DNA. D genes are given only for firm matches. Clone size is not always given. Where it is, it says once, few, many or a class for expanded clones.

TRBD1,TRBV27,TRBJ1-1,.,CASSLSGTGRTEAFF,TGTGCCAGCAGTTTATCGGGGACAGGGAGGACTGAAGCTTTCTTT
TRBD2,TRBV5-4,TRBJ2-7,.,CATQREFSYEQYF,TGTGCCACTCAGCGGGAGTTCTCCTACGAGCAGTACTTC
.,TRBV27,TRBJ1-1,.,CASSLGAGNTEAFF,TGTGCCAGCAGTCTTGGGGCAGGGAACACTGAAGCTTTCTTT
.,TRBV7-9,TRBJ2-2,.,CASSLGDFMTGELFF,TGTGCCAGCAGCTTAGGGGACTTCATGACCGGGGAGCTGTTTTTT
.,TRBV5-1,TRBJ2-1,once,CASSSAGLGQFF,TGCGCCAGCAGCTCGGCAGGACTCGGGCAGTTCTTC
TRBD1,TRBV28,TRBJ2-7,.,CASSSYVKETGAHEQYF,TGTGCCAGCAGTTCGTACGTGAAGGAGACAGGGGCCCACGAGCAGTACTTC
.,TRBV5-6,TRBJ2-7,.,CASSFKQGLSYEQYF,TGTGCCAGCAGCTTTAAACAGGGCCTCTCCTACGAGCAGTACTTC
TRBD1,TRBV27,TRBJ2-3,.,CASSSVMLTEGQGVSDTQYF,TGTGCCAGCAGTTCTGTCATGTTAACGGAGGGACAGGGAGTGAGTGATACGCAGTATTTT
TRBD1,TRBV7-2,TRBJ2-7,.,CASSLARRGQSYEQYF,TGTGCCAGCAGCTTAGCTCGTCGGGGACAGTCCTACGAGCAGTACTTC
TRBD2,TRBV4-3,TRBJ2-1,.,CASSPWLRGSSYNEQFF,TGCGCCAGCAGCCCCTGGTTGCGGGGGAGCTCCTACAATGAGCAGTTCTTC
.,TRBV7-9,TRBJ2-5,.,CASSPRQQETQYF,TGTGCCAGCAGCCCTAGACAGCAAGAGACCCAGTACTTC
.,TRBV6-5,TRBJ2-3,.,CASSYLSTDTQYF,TGTGCCAGCAGTTACCTTAGCACAGATACGCAGTATTTT
.,TRBV4-3,TRBJ2-1,.,CASSQKGGSYNEQFF,TGCGCCAGCAGCCAAAAGGGGGGGTCCTACAATGAGCAGTTCTTC
.,TRBV28,TRBJ1-2,.,CASSFRPFEARGYTF,TGTGCCAGCAGTTTTCGACCCTTCGAAGCGAGAGGCTACACCTTC
TRBD2,TRBV7-6,TRBJ2-1,.,CASSFVREGLGDEQFF,TGTGCCAGCAGCTTTGTCCGGGAGGGCCTAGGAGATGAGCAGTTCTTC
TRBD1,TRBV27,TRBJ1-1,.,CATCYDRQGHTEAFF,TGTGCCACCTGTTACGACCGACAGGGGCACACTGAAGCTTTCTTT
TRBD1,TRBV13,TRBJ2-7,.,CASSSRTGSYEQYF,TGTGCCAGCAGCTCGCGGACAGGGTCCTACGAGCAGTACTTC